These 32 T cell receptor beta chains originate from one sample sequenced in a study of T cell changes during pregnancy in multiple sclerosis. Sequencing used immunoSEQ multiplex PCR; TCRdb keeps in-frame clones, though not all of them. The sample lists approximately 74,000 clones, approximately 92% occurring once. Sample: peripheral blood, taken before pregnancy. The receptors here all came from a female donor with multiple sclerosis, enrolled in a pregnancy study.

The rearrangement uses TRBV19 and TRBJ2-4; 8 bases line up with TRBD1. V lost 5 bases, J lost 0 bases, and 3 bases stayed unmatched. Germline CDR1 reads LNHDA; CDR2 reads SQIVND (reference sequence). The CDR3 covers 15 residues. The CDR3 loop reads CASSVTGVAKNIQYF. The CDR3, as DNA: TGTGCCAGTAGTGTGACAGGGGTAGCCAAAAACATTCAGTACTTC. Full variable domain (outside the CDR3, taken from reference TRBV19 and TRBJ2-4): DGGITQSPKYLFRKEGQNVTLSCEQNLNHDAMYWYRQDPGQGLRLIYYSQIVNDFQKGDIAEGYSVSREKKESFPLTVTSAQKNPTAFYLCASSVTGVAKNIQYFGAGTRLSVL.

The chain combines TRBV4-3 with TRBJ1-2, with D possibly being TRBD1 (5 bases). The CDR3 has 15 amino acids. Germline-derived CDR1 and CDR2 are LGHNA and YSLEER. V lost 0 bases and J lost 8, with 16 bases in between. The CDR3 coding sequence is TGCGCCAGCAGCCAAGACGGGGGTAGTTCCTACGGCTACACCTTC. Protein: CASSQDGGSSYGYTF.

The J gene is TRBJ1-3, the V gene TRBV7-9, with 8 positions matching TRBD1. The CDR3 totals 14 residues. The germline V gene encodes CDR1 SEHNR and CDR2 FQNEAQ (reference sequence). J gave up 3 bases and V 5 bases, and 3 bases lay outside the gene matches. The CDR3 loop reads CASSDRGFGNTIYF. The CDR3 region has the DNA TGTGCCAGCAGCGACAGGGGTTTTGGAAACACCATATATTTT.

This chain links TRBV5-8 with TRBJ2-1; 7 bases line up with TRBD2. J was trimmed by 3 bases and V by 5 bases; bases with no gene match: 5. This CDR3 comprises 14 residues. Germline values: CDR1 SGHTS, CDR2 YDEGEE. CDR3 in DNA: TGTGCCAGCAGGGAACTAGCGAACTACAATGAGCAGTTCTTC. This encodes CASRELANYNEQFF.

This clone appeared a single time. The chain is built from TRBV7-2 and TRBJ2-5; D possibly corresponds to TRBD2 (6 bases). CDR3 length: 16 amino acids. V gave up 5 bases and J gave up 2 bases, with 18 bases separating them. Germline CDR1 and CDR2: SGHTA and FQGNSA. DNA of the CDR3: TGTGCCAGCAGCCTAGGGCGGGGTAGCGGACAAGAGACCCAGTACTTC. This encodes CASSLGRGSGQETQYF.

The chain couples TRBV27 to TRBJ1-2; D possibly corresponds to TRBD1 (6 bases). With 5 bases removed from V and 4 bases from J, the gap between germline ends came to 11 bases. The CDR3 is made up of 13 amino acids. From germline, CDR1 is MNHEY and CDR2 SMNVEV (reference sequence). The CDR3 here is CASSPRGVYGYTF. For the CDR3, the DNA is TGTGCCAGCAGTCCCAGGGGAGTCTATGGCTACACCTTC.

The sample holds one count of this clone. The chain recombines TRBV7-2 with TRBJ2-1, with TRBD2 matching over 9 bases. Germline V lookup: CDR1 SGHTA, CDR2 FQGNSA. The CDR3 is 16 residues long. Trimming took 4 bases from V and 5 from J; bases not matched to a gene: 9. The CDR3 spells CASSYGSSGVDNEQFF. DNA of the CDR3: TGTGCCAGCAGCTACGGCTCTAGCGGGGTAGACAATGAGCAGTTCTTC. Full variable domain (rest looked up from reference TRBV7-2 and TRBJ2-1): GAGVSQSPSNKVTEKGKDVELRCDPISGHTALYWYRQSLGQGLEFLIYFQGNSAPDKSGLPSDRFSAERTGGSVSTLTIQRTQQEDSAVYLCASSYGSSGVDNEQFFGPGTRLTVL.

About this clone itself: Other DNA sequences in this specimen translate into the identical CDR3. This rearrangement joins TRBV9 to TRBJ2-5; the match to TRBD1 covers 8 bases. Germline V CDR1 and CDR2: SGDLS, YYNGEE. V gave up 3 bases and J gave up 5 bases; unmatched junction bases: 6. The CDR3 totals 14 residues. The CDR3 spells CASSGRQGRETQYF. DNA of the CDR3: TGTGCCAGCAGCGGACGACAGGGGAGGGAGACCCAGTACTTC.

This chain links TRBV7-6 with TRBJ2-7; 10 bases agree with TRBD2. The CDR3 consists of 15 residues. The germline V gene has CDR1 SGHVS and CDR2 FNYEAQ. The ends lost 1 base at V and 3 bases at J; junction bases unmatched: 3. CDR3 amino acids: CASSLERGGIYEQYF. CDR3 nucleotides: TGTGCCAGCAGCTTAGAGCGGGGGGGTATCTACGAGCAGTACTTC.

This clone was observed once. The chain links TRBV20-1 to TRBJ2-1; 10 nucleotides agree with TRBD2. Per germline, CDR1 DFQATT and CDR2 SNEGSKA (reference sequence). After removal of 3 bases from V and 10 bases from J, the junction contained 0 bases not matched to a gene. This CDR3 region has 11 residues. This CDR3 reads CSARTSGEQFF. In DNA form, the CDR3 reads TGCAGTGCTAGGACTAGCGGGGAGCAGTTCTTC.

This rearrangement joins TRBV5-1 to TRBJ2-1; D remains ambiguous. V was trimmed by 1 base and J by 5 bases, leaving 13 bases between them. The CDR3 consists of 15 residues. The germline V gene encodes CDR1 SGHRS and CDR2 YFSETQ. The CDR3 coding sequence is TGCGCCAGCAGCTTGAAGGCAGGATCTCACAATGAGCAGTTCTTC. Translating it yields CASSLKAGSHNEQFF.

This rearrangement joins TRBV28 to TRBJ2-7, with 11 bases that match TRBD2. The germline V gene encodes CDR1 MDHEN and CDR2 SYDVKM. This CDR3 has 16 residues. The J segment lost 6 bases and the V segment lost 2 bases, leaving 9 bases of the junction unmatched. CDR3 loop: CASSLPRTSGRGEQYF. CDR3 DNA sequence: TGTGCCAGCAGTTTACCTCGAACTAGCGGGAGAGGCGAGCAGTACTTC. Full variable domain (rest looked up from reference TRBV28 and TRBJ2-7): DVKVTQSSRYLVKRTGEKVFLECVQDMDHENMFWYRQDPGLGLRLIYFSYDVKMKEKGDIPEGYSVSREKKERFSLILESASTNQTSMYLCASSLPRTSGRGEQYFGPGTRLTVT.

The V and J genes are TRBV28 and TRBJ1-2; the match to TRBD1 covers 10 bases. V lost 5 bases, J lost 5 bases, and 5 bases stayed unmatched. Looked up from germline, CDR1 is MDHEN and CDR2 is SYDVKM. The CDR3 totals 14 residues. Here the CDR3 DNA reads TGTGCCAGCAGTCCCCCGGGACAGGGGTATGGCTACACCTTC. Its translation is CASSPPGQGYGYTF.

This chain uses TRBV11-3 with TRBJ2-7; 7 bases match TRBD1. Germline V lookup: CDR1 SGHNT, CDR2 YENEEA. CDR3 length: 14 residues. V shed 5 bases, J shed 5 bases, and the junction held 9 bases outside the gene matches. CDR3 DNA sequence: TGTGCCAGCAGCCTAGCCGACAGGGCGGACGAGCAGTACTTC. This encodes CASSLADRADEQYF.

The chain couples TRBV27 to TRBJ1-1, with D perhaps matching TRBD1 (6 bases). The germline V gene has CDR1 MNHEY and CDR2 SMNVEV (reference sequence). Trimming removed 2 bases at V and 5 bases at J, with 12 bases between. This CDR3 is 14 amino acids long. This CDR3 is CASSLSRGGTEAFF. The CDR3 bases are TGTGCCAGCAGTTTAAGCAGGGGAGGGACTGAAGCTTTCTTT.

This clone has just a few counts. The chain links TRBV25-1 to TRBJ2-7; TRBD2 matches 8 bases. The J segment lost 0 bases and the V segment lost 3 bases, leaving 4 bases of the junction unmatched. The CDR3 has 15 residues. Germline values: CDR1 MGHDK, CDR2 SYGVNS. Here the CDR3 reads CASSDLSGTSYEQYF. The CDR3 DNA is TGTGCCAGCAGTGACCTTAGCGGGACCTCCTACGAGCAGTACTTC.

The CDR3 DNA reads as TGTGCCAGCAGTGACACCAAACGCGGGGGATCCCACGAGCAGTACTTC. This gives the protein CASSDTKRGGSHEQYF. The rearrangement uses TRBV25-1 and TRBJ2-7; 7 nucleotides align to TRBD2. The CDR3 covers 16 residues. In germline, CDR1 is MGHDK, CDR2 SYGVNS. V was pared by 3 bases and J by 5 bases, with 13 bases of the junction left unmatched.

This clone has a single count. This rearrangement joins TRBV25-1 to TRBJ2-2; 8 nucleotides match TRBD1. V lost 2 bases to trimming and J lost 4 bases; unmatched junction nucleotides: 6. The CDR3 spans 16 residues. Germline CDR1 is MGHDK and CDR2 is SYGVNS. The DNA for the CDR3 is TGTGCCAGCAGTGAAGATGGGCAGGGGGCCACCGGGGAGCTGTTTTTT. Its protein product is CASSEDGQGATGELFF.

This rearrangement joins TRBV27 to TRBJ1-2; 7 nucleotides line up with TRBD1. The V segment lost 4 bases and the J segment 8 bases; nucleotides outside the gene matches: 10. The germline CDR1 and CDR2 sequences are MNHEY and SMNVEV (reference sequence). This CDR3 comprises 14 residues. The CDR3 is CASSSSYGDSGYTF. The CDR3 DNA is TGTGCCAGCAGTTCTAGCTACGGGGACAGCGGCTACACCTTC.

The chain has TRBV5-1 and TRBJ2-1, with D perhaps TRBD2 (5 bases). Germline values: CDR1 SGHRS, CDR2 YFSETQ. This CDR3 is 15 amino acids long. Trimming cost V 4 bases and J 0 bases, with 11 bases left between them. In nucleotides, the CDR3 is TGCGCCAGCAGCCCGCCACGGGACTCCTACAATGAGCAGTTCTTC. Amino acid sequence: CASSPPRDSYNEQFF. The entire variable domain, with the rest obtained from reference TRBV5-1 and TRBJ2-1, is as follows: KAGVTQTPRYLIKTRGQQVTLSCSPISGHRSVSWYQQTPGQGLQFLFEYFSETQRNKGNFPGRFSGRQFSNSRSEMNVSTLELGDSALYLCASSPPRDSYNEQFFGPGTRLTVL.

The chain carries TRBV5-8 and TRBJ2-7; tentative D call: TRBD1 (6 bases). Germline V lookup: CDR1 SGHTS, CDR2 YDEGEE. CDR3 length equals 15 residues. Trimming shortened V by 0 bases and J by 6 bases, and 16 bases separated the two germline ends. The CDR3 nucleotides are TGTGCCAGCAGCTTGGCCACACAGGGTTACCGCGAGCAGTACTTC. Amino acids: CASSLATQGYREQYF.

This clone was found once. CDR3 loop: CASSLTGGASIDTQYF. Here the CDR3 DNA reads TGTGCCAGCAGCCTGACAGGGGGCGCTTCTATAGATACGCAGTATTTT. The V and J genes are TRBV7-9 and TRBJ2-3, with 10 bases matching TRBD1. Looked up from germline, CDR1 is SEHNR and CDR2 is FQNEAQ (reference sequence). The CDR3 totals 16 residues. The junction had 10 bases not matched to a gene; V was cut back by 5 bases and J by 5 bases.

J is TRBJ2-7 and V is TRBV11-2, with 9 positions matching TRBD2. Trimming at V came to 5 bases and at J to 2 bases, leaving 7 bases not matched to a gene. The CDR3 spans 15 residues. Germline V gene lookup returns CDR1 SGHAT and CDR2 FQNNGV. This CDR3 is CASSAGLAGTYEQYF. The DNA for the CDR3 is TGTGCCAGCAGCGCAGGCCTAGCGGGGACCTACGAGCAGTACTTC.

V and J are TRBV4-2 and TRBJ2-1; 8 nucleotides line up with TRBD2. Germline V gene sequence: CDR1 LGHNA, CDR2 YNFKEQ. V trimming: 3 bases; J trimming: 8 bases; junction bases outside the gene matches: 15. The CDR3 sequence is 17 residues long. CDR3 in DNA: TGTGCCAGCAGCCATTTGGACAAGCTAGCGGGTCCTGATGAGCAGTTCTTC. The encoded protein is CASSHLDKLAGPDEQFF.

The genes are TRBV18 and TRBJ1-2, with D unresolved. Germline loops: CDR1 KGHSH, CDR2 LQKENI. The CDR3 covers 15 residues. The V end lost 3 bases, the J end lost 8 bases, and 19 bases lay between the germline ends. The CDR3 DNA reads TGTGCCAGCTCACCGAATTTGAGAGGCTCGGAAGGCTACACCTTC. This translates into CASSPNLRGSEGYTF.

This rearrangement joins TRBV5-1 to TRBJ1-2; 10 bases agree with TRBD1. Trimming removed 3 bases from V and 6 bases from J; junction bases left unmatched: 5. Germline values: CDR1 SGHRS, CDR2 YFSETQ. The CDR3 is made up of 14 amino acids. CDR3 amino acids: CASSSGTGEHGYTF. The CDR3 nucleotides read TGCGCCAGCAGCTCTGGGACAGGGGAGCATGGCTACACCTTC.

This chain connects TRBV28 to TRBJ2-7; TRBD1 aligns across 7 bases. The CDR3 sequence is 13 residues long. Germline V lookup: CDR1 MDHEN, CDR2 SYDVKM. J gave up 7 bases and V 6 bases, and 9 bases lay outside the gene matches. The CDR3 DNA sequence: TGTGCCAGCAGCAAGAGAACCAGGGGGGAGCAGTACTTC. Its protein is CASSKRTRGEQYF.

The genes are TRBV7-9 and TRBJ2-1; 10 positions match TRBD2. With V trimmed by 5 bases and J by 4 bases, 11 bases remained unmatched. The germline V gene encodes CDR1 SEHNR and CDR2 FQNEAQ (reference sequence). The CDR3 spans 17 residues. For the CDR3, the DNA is TGTGCCAGCAGCCCATCGCCTAGCGGGAGATCGTACAATGAGCAGTTCTTC. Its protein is CASSPSPSGRSYNEQFF. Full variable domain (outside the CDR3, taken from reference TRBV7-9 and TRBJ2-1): DTGVSQNPRHKITKRGQNVTFRCDPISEHNRLYWYRQTLGQGPEFLTYFQNEAQLEKSRLLSDRFSAERPKGSFSTLEIQRTEQGDSAMYLCASSPSPSGRSYNEQFFGPGTRLTVL.

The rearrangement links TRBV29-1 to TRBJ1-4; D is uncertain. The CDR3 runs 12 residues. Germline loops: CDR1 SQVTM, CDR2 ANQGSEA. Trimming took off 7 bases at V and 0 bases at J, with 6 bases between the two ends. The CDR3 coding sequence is TGCAGCGCCAGCGCAACTAATGAAAAACTGTTTTTT. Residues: CSASATNEKLFF.

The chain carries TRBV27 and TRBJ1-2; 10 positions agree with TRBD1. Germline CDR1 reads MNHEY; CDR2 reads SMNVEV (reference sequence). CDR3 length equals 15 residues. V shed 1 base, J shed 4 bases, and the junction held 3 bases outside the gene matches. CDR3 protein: CASSLLGDRGYGYTF. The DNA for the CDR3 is TGTGCCAGCAGTTTATTAGGGGACAGGGGCTATGGCTACACCTTC.

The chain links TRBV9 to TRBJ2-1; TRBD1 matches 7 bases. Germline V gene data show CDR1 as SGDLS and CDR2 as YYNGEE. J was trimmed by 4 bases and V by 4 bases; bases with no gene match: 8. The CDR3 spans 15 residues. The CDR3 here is CASSPNMGQYNEQFF. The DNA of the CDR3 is TGTGCCAGCAGCCCCAACATGGGACAGTACAATGAGCAGTTCTTC.

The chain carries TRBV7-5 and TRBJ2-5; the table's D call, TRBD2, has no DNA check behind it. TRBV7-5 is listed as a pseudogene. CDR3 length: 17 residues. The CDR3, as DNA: TGTGCCAGAAGCTTAGGGGATGGGCGGGAGGGCCTTGAGACCCAGTACTTC. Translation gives CARSLGDGREGLETQYF.